This TCR beta chain originates from a study of blood T cell repertoires in COVID-19. There are 12 residues in the CDR3. Germline CDR1 reads LGHNT; CDR2 reads FRNRAP. V shed 6 bases and J shed 3 bases, with 8 bases lying between them. Study processing details: Researchers report that nucleated cell counts were estimated from reference gene primer amplification. Sequenced by immunoSEQ multiplex PCR; TCRdb stores in-frame clones only, minus some. For V, J and clone size, that table is used; D and trimming come from the DNA. This table holds some 150,000 clones, under 85% found once. This chain uses TRBV12-5 with TRBJ1-2; D ambiguous. Sequencing input: peripheral blood. The sequence was collected from a man aged 55-75 years with COVID-19, enrolled during active disease. The CDR3 DNA follows: TGTGCTAGTGGCATGGCCCACTATGGCTACACCTTC. Protein: CASGMAHYGYTF.